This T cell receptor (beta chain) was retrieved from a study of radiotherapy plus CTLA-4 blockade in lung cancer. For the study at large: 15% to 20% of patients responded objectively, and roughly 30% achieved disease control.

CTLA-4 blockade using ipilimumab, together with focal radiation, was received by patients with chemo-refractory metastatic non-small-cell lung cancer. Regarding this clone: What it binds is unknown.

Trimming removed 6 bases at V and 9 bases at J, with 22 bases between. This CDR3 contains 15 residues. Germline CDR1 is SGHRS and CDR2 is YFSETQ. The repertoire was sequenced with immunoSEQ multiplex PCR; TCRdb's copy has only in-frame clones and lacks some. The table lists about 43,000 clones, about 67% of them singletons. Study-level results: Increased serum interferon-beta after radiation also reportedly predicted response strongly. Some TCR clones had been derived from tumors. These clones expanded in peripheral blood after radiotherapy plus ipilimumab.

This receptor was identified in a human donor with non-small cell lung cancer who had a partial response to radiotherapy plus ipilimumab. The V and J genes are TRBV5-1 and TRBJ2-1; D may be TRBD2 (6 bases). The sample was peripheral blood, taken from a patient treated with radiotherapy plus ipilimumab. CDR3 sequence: CASTPGGTQGVEQFF. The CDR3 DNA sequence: TGCGCCAGCACCCCCGGAGGGACCCAGGGAGTTGAGCAGTTCTTC. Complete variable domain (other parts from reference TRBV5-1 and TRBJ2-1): KAGVTQTPRYLIKTRGQQVTLSCSPISGHRSVSWYQQTPGQGLQFLFEYFSETQRNKGNFPGRFSGRQFSNSRSEMNVSTLELGDSALYLCASTPGGTQGVEQFFGPGTRLTVL.